This passage covers 2 T cell receptor beta chains from one sample sequenced in a study of metastatic and nonmetastatic thyroid tumors. Ahead of thyroid surgery, no patient had received treatment of any kind. TCRdb reprocessed the PCR reads via MiXCR. The data show fewer than 25,000 clones, roughly a third seen once. The material sequenced was blood. These receptor sequences come from a female donor with papillary thyroid cancer or a benign thyroid nodule (not recorded which). Some clones in this sample may be carry-over from other donors' samples.

In this sample, this clone turned up many times. A much larger clone lies a single base off, so this may be a read error. CDR3 nucleotides: TGTGCCAGCAGCTTGGGAACTAGTCTTATCTATGAGCAGTCCTTC. Its protein product is CASSLGTSLIYEQSF. The V gene is TRBV5-5, the J gene TRBJ2-1, with D possibly matching TRBD2 (5 bases). The CDR3 totals 15 residues. Germline V gene sequence: CDR1 SGHKS, CDR2 YYEKEE (reference sequence).

The chain recombines TRBV11-3 with TRBJ2-7; no reliable D call. Trimming removed 4 bases from V and 3 bases from J, with 4 bases in between. The CDR3 has 11 residues. The germline CDR1 and CDR2 sequences are SGHNT and YENEEA. The CDR3 loop reads CASSSDYEQYF. The CDR3, as DNA: TGTGCCAGCAGCTCAGACTACGAGCAGTACTTC.